This TCR beta chain was recovered during a study of PD-1 blockade in classical Hodgkin lymphoma. Repertoires were generated with immunoSEQ multiplex PCR, while TCRdb's copy carries only in-frame clones and drops some. This table has about 26,000 clones, roughly 86% appearing once. Exposure to brentuximab vedotin varied, and each patient had relapsed following autologous stem cell transplantation. This CDR3 contains 15 residues. In germline, CDR1 is MDHEN, CDR2 SYDVKM. V was cut by 3 bases and J by 7 bases, with 13 bases left in between. The source is a human donor with classical Hodgkin lymphoma. Specimen: peripheral blood mononuclear cells (PBMCs), collected before the second cycle of nivolumab. This chain connects TRBV28 to TRBJ1-6; D ambiguous. The CDR3 region has the DNA TGTGCCAGCAGTTTTTGGCGAGGTTCAAATTCACCCCTCCACTTT. It codes for CASSFWRGSNSPLHF.